This entry concerns a single TCR beta chain. Sequenced by immunoSEQ multiplex PCR; TCRdb stores in-frame clones only, minus some. In the table there are around 66,000 clones, 91% of which are singletons. This specimen belongs to a study of T cell changes during pregnancy in multiple sclerosis. The germline gives CDR1 SGHRS, CDR2 YFSETQ. V lost 5 bases to trimming and J lost 2 bases, with 16 bases between them. The CDR3 runs to 15 residues. The chain has TRBV5-1 and TRBJ1-1, with D perhaps matching TRBD1 (6 bases). The origin of this receptor is a female donor in good health, enrolled as a control in a pregnancy study. The sequencing used peripheral blood, collected after pregnancy. DNA of the CDR3: TGCGCCAGCAGTTCGAGGACAGCGAGAAACACTGAAGCTTTCTTT. Translating gives CASSSRTARNTEAFF.